These 28 T cell receptor beta chains came from one sample sequenced in a study of T-cell memory formation after mild COVID-19. TCRdb passed the 5' RACE reads through MiXCR, listing each CDR3 protein once. The profile shows hundreds of thousands of distinct CDR3 sequences, 15% of them singletons. The material sequenced was PBMCs or a T cell subset sorted from them (not recorded which). The receptors derive from a man between 18 and 29 years old who had mild COVID-19 (a few samples of this study predate the infection). Cell type and time point are not known.

This chain links TRBV9 with TRBJ2-4; D may be TRBD2 (6 bases). Germline V gene data show CDR1 as SGDLS and CDR2 as YYNGEE. This CDR3 is built from 15 residues. Trimming removed 3 bases at V and 0 bases at J, with 10 bases between. The CDR3 here is CASSGRDVAKNIQYF. CDR3 bases: TGTGCCAGCAGCGGGCGGGACGTAGCCAAAAACATTCAGTACTTC.

There are a few counts of this clonotype. CDR3 coding DNA: TGCGCCAGCAGCCGGGTGGGGGGCCAAGATACGCAGTATTTT. Its translation: CASSRVGGQDTQYF. V and J are TRBV5-1 and TRBJ2-3; D is possibly TRBD1 or TRBD2 (6 bases each). The CDR3 is 14 residues long. V lost 4 bases to trimming and J lost 5 bases, with 14 bases between them. Germline values: CDR1 SGHRS, CDR2 YFSETQ.

This clonotype was seen a few times. The chain carries TRBV20-1 and TRBJ1-6; no definite D call. V shed 2 bases and J shed 0 bases, with 14 bases lying between them. The length of the CDR3 is 17 residues. Germline V gives CDR1 DFQATT, CDR2 SNEGSKA (reference sequence). The chain's CDR3 is CSARTAFPSSYNSPLHF. DNA of the CDR3: TGCAGTGCTAGAACAGCCTTTCCTAGCTCCTATAATTCACCCCTCCACTTT.

Note on this clonotype: The CDR3 does not end in the conserved phenylalanine or tryptophan, so this is likely a read error. This chain connects TRBV28 to TRBJ2-5, with 8 bases aligning to TRBD2. CDR3 length: 16 amino acids. Germline values: CDR1 MDHEN, CDR2 SYDVKM. Losses at the gene ends were 6 bases for V and 2 bases for J; bases not matched to a gene: 11. The CDR3 nucleotides are TGTGCCAGCAGAGATCTTCGTAGCGGGGTACAAGAGACCCAGTACTTA. Its translation: CASRDLRSGVQETQYL.

The V gene is TRBV6-1, the J gene TRBJ1-6; the D gene is possibly TRBD1 (6 bases). The length of the CDR3 is 15 residues. Germline V gives CDR1 MNHNS, CDR2 SASEGT. V gave up 2 bases and J gave up 6 bases, with 11 bases separating them. The CDR3 sequence: CASSEIDRLNSPLHF. The DNA of the CDR3 is TGTGCCAGCAGTGAAATCGACAGGCTTAATTCACCCCTCCACTTT.

This clonotype was counted between two and nine times. The chain uses TRBV29-1 and TRBJ1-1; 8 nucleotides match TRBD1. The CDR3 runs 14 residues. Germline CDR1 and CDR2: SQVTM and ANQGSEA. The DNA for the CDR3 is TGCAGTGTATGGACAGGGTCGCTGAACACTGAAGCTTTCTTT. Translating gives CSVWTGSLNTEAFF. The full variable domain, its missing parts supplied by reference TRBV29-1 and TRBJ1-1, is SAVISQKPSRDICQRGTSLTIQCQVDSQVTMMFWYRQQPGQSLTLIATANQGSEATYESGFVIDKFPISRPNLTFSTLTVSNMSPEDSSIYLCSVWTGSLNTEAFFGQGTRLTVV.

Many counts were recorded for this clonotype. The chain is built from TRBV5-1 and TRBJ1-5, with D hard to call. Trimming stripped 4 bases from V and 2 bases from J, with 10 bases between. The CDR3 length is 14 residues. Per the germline V gene, CDR1 is SGHRS and CDR2 is YFSETQ. The CDR3 reads CASSHDYGNQPQHF. CDR3 sequence (DNA): TGCGCCAGCAGCCACGACTACGGCAATCAGCCCCAGCATTTT.

This clonotype was seen only a few times. CDR3 in amino acids: CATSLENRGANTEAFF. As DNA, the CDR3 is TGTGCCACCAGTCTAGAAAACAGGGGTGCTAACACTGAAGCTTTCTTT. The chain has TRBV24-1 and TRBJ1-1; TRBD1 matches at 7 bases. Losses at the gene ends were 6 bases for V and 2 bases for J; bases not matched to a gene: 11. CDR3 size: 16 residues. CDR1 is KGHDR, CDR2 SFDVKD, per germline.

This chain's CDR3 is CATSRDQTRQPQHF. DNA for the CDR3: TGTGCCACCAGCAGGGATCAAACTAGGCAGCCCCAGCATTTT. The chain combines TRBV15 with TRBJ1-5, with unresolved D. The CDR3 runs to 14 residues. V was cut by 3 bases and J by 7 bases, with 13 bases left in between. Germline lookup yields CDR1 LNHNV and CDR2 YYDKDF (reference sequence). Full variable domain (rest looked up from reference TRBV15 and TRBJ1-5): DAMVIQNPRYQVTQFGKPVTLSCSQTLNHNVMYWYQQKSSQAPKLLFHYYDKDFNNEADTPDNFQSRRPNTSFCFLDIRSPGLGDTAMYLCATSRDQTRQPQHFGDGTRLSIL.

The V and J genes are TRBV5-1 and TRBJ2-3; D could derive from TRBD1 or TRBD2 (5 bases each). This CDR3 has 14 residues. CDR1 is SGHRS, CDR2 YFSETQ, per germline. Between the trimmed V and J ends, which lost 4 bases and 9 bases, there was a span of 18 bases. The CDR3 DNA is TGCGCCAGCAGCCCTTCCAGCGGTGGGGGAACGCAGTATTTT. It codes for CASSPSSGGGTQYF.

V and J are TRBV4-3 and TRBJ2-3; 10 bases align to TRBD2. The V gene's germline CDR1 is LGHNA and CDR2 YSLEER. V shed 4 bases and J 4 bases; nucleotides not matched to a gene: 8. The CDR3 spans 16 residues. In DNA form, the CDR3 reads TGCGCCAGCAGCCGAGAAGCGGGGGGGCATCCAGATACGCAGTATTTT. This sequence encodes CASSREAGGHPDTQYF.

This clonotype was picked up a small number of times. The chain links TRBV20-1 to TRBJ1-6; 9 nucleotides agree with TRBD1. Germline lookup yields CDR1 DFQATT and CDR2 SNEGSKA (reference sequence). This CDR3 spans 16 amino acids. V lost 0 bases and J lost 8; bases outside the gene matches: 8. The CDR3 DNA follows: TGCAGTGCTAGAGATTCTCGGACAGGGGAGGATTCACCCCTCCACTTT. It specifies CSARDSRTGEDSPLHF.

V is TRBV7-8 and J is TRBJ2-3; the D gene could be TRBD1 or TRBD2 (6 bases each). CDR1 is SGHVS and CDR2 is FQNEAQ in the germline V gene. Between the trimmed V and J ends, which lost 3 bases and 0 bases, there was a span of 10 bases. This CDR3 is 15 amino acids long. This CDR3 is CASSFEGGSTDTQYF. The CDR3 region has the DNA TGTGCCAGCAGCTTTGAGGGGGGAAGCACAGATACGCAGTATTTT.

This chain joins TRBV7-9 and TRBJ2-1, with D perhaps TRBD1 (6 bases). In germline, CDR1 is SEHNR, CDR2 FQNEAQ (reference sequence). The V gene lost 5 bases and the J gene lost 7 bases, with 21 bases spanning the gap. This CDR3 region has 16 residues. CDR3 protein: CASSPERQERENEQFF. DNA of the CDR3: TGTGCCAGCAGCCCCGAAAGACAGGAGAGGGAAAATGAGCAGTTCTTC.

The chain joins TRBV7-2 to TRBJ2-5; 11 bases are a match to TRBD2. Germline V CDR1 and CDR2: SGHTA, FQGNSA. V trimming: 2 bases; J trimming: 5 bases; junction bases outside the gene matches: 4. This CDR3 has 15 residues. The CDR3 DNA sequence: TGTGCCAGCAGCTTACCACTAGCGGGGGTGGAGACCCAGTACTTC. Amino acid sequence: CASSLPLAGVETQYF. Variable domain in full (rest from reference TRBV7-2 and TRBJ2-5): GAGVSQSPSNKVTEKGKDVELRCDPISGHTALYWYRQSLGQGLEFLIYFQGNSAPDKSGLPSDRFSAERTGGSVSTLTIQRTQQEDSAVYLCASSLPLAGVETQYFGPGTRLLVL.

This clonotype was counted a few times. The chain links TRBV4-3 to TRBJ2-1; D not resolved. V was clipped by 1 base and J by 10 bases, with 11 bases between them. The CDR3 covers 13 residues. Germline values: CDR1 LGHNA, CDR2 YSLEER. This CDR3 reads CASSQVAWWEQFF. The CDR3 bases are TGCGCCAGCAGCCAAGTAGCCTGGTGGGAGCAGTTCTTC.

The rearrangement links TRBV5-6 to TRBJ1-5; D ambiguous. Per germline, CDR1 SGHDT and CDR2 YYEEEE. V was shortened by 1 base and J by 5 bases, with 4 bases between the two germline ends. The CDR3 is made up of 12 amino acids. The DNA of the CDR3 is TGTGCCAGCAGCTTGAGTGATCAGCCCCAGCATTTT. Its translation: CASSLSDQPQHF.

The CDR3 protein is CASSQVLRGGETQYF. Here the CDR3 DNA reads TGCGCCAGCAGCCAAGTTCTAAGAGGGGGAGAGACCCAGTACTTC. The V call is TRBV4-1, the J call TRBJ2-5, with TRBD1 as a possible D gene (6 bases). Germline CDR1 and CDR2: MGHRA and YSYEKL. The CDR3 contains 15 residues. Trimming shortened V by 1 base and J by 4 bases, and 13 bases separated the two germline ends.

The J gene is TRBJ1-1, the V gene TRBV7-9, with 8 bases fitting TRBD1. The CDR3 has 15 residues. J lost 2 bases, V lost 1 base, and 3 bases had no gene match. The germline CDR1 and CDR2 sequences are SEHNR and FQNEAQ (reference sequence). In DNA form, the CDR3 reads TGTGCCAGCAGCTTAGGGGACAGGCCCAACACTGAAGCTTTCTTT. Protein: CASSLGDRPNTEAFF.

This clonotype was counted a few times. This chain connects TRBV6-1 to TRBJ2-7; D is undetermined. The germline V gene has CDR1 MNHNS and CDR2 SASEGT. This CDR3 comprises 10 residues. Trimming took off 10 bases at V and 3 bases at J, with 7 bases between the two ends. CDR3 nucleotides: TGTGCCACCCTATACTACGAGCAGTACTTC. It codes for CATLYYEQYF.

This chain connects TRBV9 to TRBJ2-1; D is unclear. The germline gives CDR1 SGDLS, CDR2 YYNGEE. This CDR3 spans 14 amino acids. V was cut by 0 bases and J by 4 bases, with 8 bases left in between. The CDR3 DNA is TGTGCCAGCAGCGTAGGTAGTGCGTACAATGAGCAGTTCTTC. Encoded protein: CASSVGSAYNEQFF.

This clonotype has more than one count but fewer than ten. V is TRBV18 and J is TRBJ2-3; D unclear. The CDR3 covers 15 residues. Trimming stripped 6 bases from V and 2 bases from J, with 15 bases between. From germline, CDR1 is KGHSH and CDR2 LQKENI. In DNA form, the CDR3 reads TGTGCCAGCTCTCGACCGGCCGGTGACACAGATACGCAGTATTTT. It is translated as CASSRPAGDTDTQYF.

In its sample, this clonotype was seen a few times. The V and J genes are TRBV12-3 or TRBV12-4 and TRBJ2-7; 8 nucleotides agree with TRBD2. This CDR3 contains 15 residues. J lost 4 bases, V lost 2 bases, and 7 bases had no gene match. Here the CDR3 reads CASSLLGGGLYEQYF. CDR3 sequence (DNA): TGTGCCAGCAGTTTACTTGGCGGGGGGTTGTACGAGCAGTACTTC.

This clonotype was seen a handful of times. The rearrangement links TRBV2 to TRBJ2-7, with 13 bases aligning to TRBD2. J was trimmed by 3 bases and V by 3 bases; bases with no gene match: 5. The CDR3 sequence is 16 residues long. Germline CDR1 reads SNHLY; CDR2 reads FYNNEI. The CDR3 DNA follows: TGTGCCAGCAGTGAGGCGGGACTAGCGGGGTTCTACGAGCAGTACTTC. This translates into CASSEAGLAGFYEQYF.

This clonotype came up many times. This chain links TRBV4-2 with TRBJ2-3; 9 nucleotides agree with TRBD2. Trimming cost V 6 bases and J 1 base; bases outside gene matches: 8. Germline lookup yields CDR1 LGHNA and CDR2 YNFKEQ. The CDR3 length is 16 residues. DNA of the CDR3: TGTGCCAGCAGGCATGCACTAGCGGGCGGCACAGATACGCAGTATTTT. Protein sequence: CASRHALAGGTDTQYF.

The rearrangement uses TRBV20-1 and TRBJ2-3, with 9 bases lining up with TRBD1. The CDR3 has 14 residues. Trimming cost V 6 bases and J 6 bases; bases outside gene matches: 10. Germline CDR1 DFQATT, CDR2 SNEGSKA (reference sequence). The DNA of the CDR3 is TGCAGTGCCAATCCCACAGGGGGCCAGGATACGCAGTATTTT. Its translation: CSANPTGGQDTQYF.

This clonotype was detected a few times. V is TRBV7-2 and J is TRBJ2-5; D gene unclear. V was cut by 1 base and J by 3 bases, with 9 bases left in between. Germline CDR1 SGHTA, CDR2 FQGNSA. The CDR3 loop spans 14 amino acids. CDR3 region: CASSLGWQKETQYF. The CDR3 DNA sequence: TGTGCCAGCAGCTTAGGGTGGCAGAAAGAGACCCAGTACTTC.

This clonotype appeared a few times. The rearrangement joins TRBV15 to TRBJ1-5, with a weak D call TRBD1 (5 bases). Trimming took 0 bases from V and 7 from J, leaving 13 bases between them. The germline V gene has CDR1 LNHNV and CDR2 YYDKDF (reference sequence). The CDR3 is 15 residues long. The CDR3 loop reads CATSRDLGVGQPQHF. The CDR3 nucleotides are TGTGCCACCAGCAGAGATTTGGGGGTTGGACAGCCCCAGCATTTT. Variable domain in full (rest from reference TRBV15 and TRBJ1-5): DAMVIQNPRYQVTQFGKPVTLSCSQTLNHNVMYWYQQKSSQAPKLLFHYYDKDFNNEADTPDNFQSRRPNTSFCFLDIRSPGLGDTAMYLCATSRDLGVGQPQHFGDGTRLSIL.